The text below deals with one T cell receptor beta chain. The data originate from a study of blood T cell repertoires in COVID-19. Study-level information: Samples of COVID-19 (acute and convalescent) were obtained from the United States, Italy and Spain. Nucleic acid was either cDNA or gDNA, and it came from T cells, B-cell-depleted T cells, or PBMCs.

Original handling: Amplification with reference gene primers provided the estimates of nucleated cell counts. TCRdb keeps only in-frame clones here, not all; method: immunoSEQ multiplex PCR. V, J and clone size were drawn from that table, and D and trimming were deduced from the DNA. Altogether 150,000 to 200,000 clones are present, 75% to 80% being singletons, with the ten largest covering just over 8.5%. The junction had 1 base not matched to a gene; V was cut back by 5 bases and J by 3 bases. CDR3 size: 13 residues. Germline V CDR1 and CDR2: SGHTA, FQGNSA. The rearrangement uses TRBV7-2 and TRBJ2-5; TRBD2 agrees at 9 bases. This TCR came from a woman between 50 and 59 years old with active or convalescent COVID-19. Material for sequencing was peripheral blood. The CDR3 spells CASSRGGEETQYF. CDR3 DNA sequence: TGTGCCAGCAGCCGCGGGGGGGAAGAGACCCAGTACTTC.